The sequence of this TCR beta chain was determined in a study of neoadjuvant nivolumab and ipilimumab in lung cancer. Study overall: Nivolumab 3 mg/kg was given days 1, 15 and 29, plus ipilimumab 1 mg/kg day 1 in combination. Findings of the study overall: Only two of four nivolumab-treated tumors gained richness and clonality by surgery. Compared with tumor-adjacent uninvolved lung, resected tumors showed greater richness and clonality. Pathologic regression was not significantly tied to TCR clonality.

Points on this clone: Its antigen is unknown.

Trimming stripped 2 bases from V and 7 bases from J, with 13 bases between. Per germline, CDR1 SGHRS and CDR2 YFSETQ. This CDR3 spans 14 amino acids. The data were produced by immunoSEQ multiplex PCR, yet TCRdb's version contains in-frame clones alone and is incomplete. The sample holds more than 20,000 clones, more than 75% seen once. The TCR sequence derives from an adult with non-small cell lung cancer. J is TRBJ2-4 and V is TRBV5-1; the D is unclear. Sequenced material: tumor tissue, taken after neoadjuvant nivolumab, alone or with ipilimumab, at or shortly before surgery. CDR3 sequence reads: CASSLTVSSNIQYF. For the CDR3, the DNA is TGCGCCAGCAGCTTAACGGTCTCTTCTAACATTCAGTACTTC.